This entry concerns a single T cell receptor beta chain. The antigen is not known. The data belong to a study of T cells after posttransplantation cyclophosphamide. This table comes from immunoSEQ multiplex PCR, and its TCRdb copy is limited to in-frame clones, with some not included. The repertoire includes 45,000 or so clones, about 90% of them detected once, and 2.5% to 4% sits in the top ten. Study results and caveats: After PTCy, TRB diversity resembled that of CNI/methotrexate controls.

The CDR3 totals 14 residues. CDR1 SEHNR and CDR2 FQNEAQ come from the germline V gene (reference sequence). With 6 bases clipped from V and 13 bases from J, the junction kept 12 bases outside the gene matches. This chain uses TRBV7-9 with TRBJ2-1; 10 nucleotides align to TRBD1. The sequencing sample was made of PBMCs. This TCR came from a woman in her forties or fifties in good health and a related stem cell transplant donor. Here the CDR3 DNA reads TGTGCCAGCAGTTATTCGGGACAGGGGAAAAGCCAGTTCTTC. Amino acid sequence: CASSYSGQGKSQFF.